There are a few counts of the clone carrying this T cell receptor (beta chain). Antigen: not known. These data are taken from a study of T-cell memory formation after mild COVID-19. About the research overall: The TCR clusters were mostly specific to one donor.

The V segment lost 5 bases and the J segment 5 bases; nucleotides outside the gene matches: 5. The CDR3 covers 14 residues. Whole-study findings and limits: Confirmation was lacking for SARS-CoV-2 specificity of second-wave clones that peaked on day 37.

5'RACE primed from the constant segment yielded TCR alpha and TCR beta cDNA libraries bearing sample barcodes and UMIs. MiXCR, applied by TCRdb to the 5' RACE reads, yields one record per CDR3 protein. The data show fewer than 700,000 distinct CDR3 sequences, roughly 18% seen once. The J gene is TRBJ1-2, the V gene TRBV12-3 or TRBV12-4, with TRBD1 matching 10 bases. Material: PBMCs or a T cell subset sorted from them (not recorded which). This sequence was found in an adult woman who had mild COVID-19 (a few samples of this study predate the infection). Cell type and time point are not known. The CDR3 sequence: CASSIGTGVYGYTF. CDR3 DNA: TGTGCCAGCAGTATAGGGACAGGGGTTTATGGCTACACCTTC.